Below, 5 T cell receptor beta chains from the same sample are listed, as sequenced in a study of tissue T cells after allogeneic stem cell transplantation. Time point of the sample: mouse harvest day 7 after allogeneic transplant. Each mouse received 10^7 T-cell-depleted marrow cells plus 10^6 splenic CD5+ T cells by tail vein. Repertoires were generated with immunoSEQ multiplex PCR, while TCRdb's copy carries only in-frame clones and drops some. The data hold about 6,900 clones, with approximately 50% observed a single time. Sequenced input: gut tissue. These receptors all come from a female BALB/c mouse given C57BL/6 T cells with graft-versus-host disease after an allogeneic hematopoietic cell transplant.

Remarks on this clone: Mouse gene names apply. The CDR3 is cut off 1 residue early in the read; its end comes from the germline J gene. The rearrangement links TRBV23 to TRBJ2-5; the D call of TRBD2 is as the table states it, not checked on the DNA. The CDR3 runs to 17 residues. Looked up from germline, CDR1 is KGHTA and CDR2 is FQNQQP. The sequenced CDR3 bases are TGCTCCAGCAGTCATTCAGGACTGGGGGGGTACCAAGACACCCAGTAC. Its protein product is CSSSHSGLGGYQDTQY. The CDR3 as a whole reads CSSSHSGLGGYQDTQYF.

Turning to this clone: The gene names here belong to mouse. The observed sequence ends 1 residue before the CDR3 terminus, with the missing tail filled in from the germline J gene. V is TRBV14 and J is TRBJ1-5; 7 bases are shared with TRBD1. Germline V gives CDR1 SGHDT, CDR2 FRDEAV. CDR3 length: 15 amino acids. Losses at the gene ends were 4 bases for V and 0 bases for J; bases not matched to a gene: 4. This chain's CDR3 is CASSGTAYNNQAPLF. CDR3 DNA, as far as it was read: TGTGCCAGCAGTGGGACAGCTTATAACAACCAGGCTCCGCTT.

As for this clone: Gene names and germline refer to mouse. The read comes to an end 1 residue before the CDR3 does, leaving the germline J gene to fill in the end. The chain is built from TRBV13-1 and TRBJ1-4, with a weak D call TRBD1 (5 bases). Trimming cost V 2 bases and J 0 bases, with 8 bases left between them. The germline V gene encodes CDR1 NSHNY and CDR2 SYGAGN. The CDR3 consists of 15 residues. This chain's CDR3 is CASSEDKISNERLFF. Partial CDR3 DNA: TGTGCCAGCAGTGAGGACAAGATTTCCAACGAAAGATTATTT. The complete variable domain, with remaining parts taken from reference TRBV13-1 and TRBJ1-4, reads EAAVTQSPRNKVTVTGGNVTLSCRQTNSHNYMYWYRQDTGHGLRLIHYSYGAGNLRIGDVPDGYKATRTTQEDFFLLLELASPSQTSLYFCASSEDKISNERLFFGHGTKLSVL.

This clone is medium-sized by share. The germline and genes are mouse ones. The CDR3 region is CAWSRDRGRNQAPLF. The DNA read from the CDR3 is TGTGCCTGGAGTCGGGACAGGGGGCGGAACCAGGCTCCGCTT. The chain employs TRBV31 and TRBJ1-5; 12 bases are shared with TRBD1. Read coverage stops 1 residue before the CDR3 terminus; the germline J gene supplies the remainder. The V segment lost 1 base and the J segment 4 bases; nucleotides outside the gene matches: 2. The CDR3 loop spans 15 amino acids. Germline CDR1 and CDR2: GKSSPN and SITVG.

On this clone: Any gene name here is a mouse gene name. The read ends 1 residue shy of where the CDR3 ends; the end is completed using the germline J gene. The chain employs TRBV26 and TRBJ1-4; D is ambiguous. The CDR3 contains 14 residues. Trimming left V 2 bases short and J 0 bases short, with 4 bases between. In germline, CDR1 is KGHPV, CDR2 FQNQEV (reference sequence). CDR3 amino acids: CASSLKISNERLFF. The sequenced CDR3 bases are TGTGCCAGCAGTCTGAAGATTTCCAACGAAAGATTATTT.